This TCR beta chain was profiled in a study of blood T cell repertoires in COVID-19. The CDR3 is made up of 18 amino acids. From germline, CDR1 is MNHEY and CDR2 SMNVEV (reference sequence). Trimming removed 3 bases from V and 5 bases from J, with 25 bases in between. As processed by the authors: Amplification with reference gene primers provided the estimates of nucleated cell counts. TCRdb's copy holds only in-frame clones and misses some; the assay was immunoSEQ multiplex PCR. V and J calls and clone size are given by that table; D and trimming were obtained from the DNA. The sample records 65,000 to 80,000 clones, around 87% being singletons.

V gene TRBV27 combines with J gene TRBJ1-2, with D possibly TRBD1 on 6 matching bases. Source material: peripheral blood. This clonotype was obtained from a man in his forties or fifties with active COVID-19. The CDR3 DNA reads as TGTGCCAGCAGTTTTAGGGGGGGTAGGACTACCACTCTTTATGGCTACACCTTC. Its translation is CASSFRGGRTTTLYGYTF.